These 4 T cell receptor beta chains were sequenced from one sample in a study of cytomegalovirus exposure and HLA in healthy donors. Primers: 60 Vbeta forward and 13 Jbeta reverse. Libraries were prepared by immunoSEQ multiplex PCR; TCRdb keeps only in-frame clonotypes and omits some of them. The sample yields roughly 100,000 clones, 74% seen once. The sequenced material came from PBMCs. Every receptor here comes from a man in his fifties in good health and CMV-seropositive.

This clone was detected a few times. The CDR3 reads CASSKQTGGDEQYF. The CDR3 DNA reads TGTGCCAGCAGCAAACAGACAGGGGGGGACGAGCAGTACTTC. V and J are TRBV21-1 and TRBJ2-7; whether TRBD1, the table's D call, matches the DNA was not checked. TRBV21-1 is described as a pseudogene. The CDR3 has 14 amino acids.

As concerns this clone: At one of its ends the junction is not consistent with the germline gene, which may arise from a read error. The chain has TRBV7-9 and TRBJ1-5; tentative D call: TRBD1 (5 bases). The germline CDR1 and CDR2 sequences are SEHNR and FQNEAQ (reference sequence). The CDR3 runs to 16 residues. This chain's CDR3 is CSSSLATGLIRQPQHF. The CDR3 coding sequence is TGTTCCAGCAGCTTAGCGACGGGACTTATTCGTCAGCCCCAGCATTTT.

This clone was detected only once. The J gene is TRBJ1-2, the V gene TRBV12-2; the table calls TRBD1, which could not be checked here. TRBV12-2 is annotated as a pseudogene. This CDR3 region has 15 residues. This CDR3 is CASRFHRRGPDGYTF. CDR3 DNA sequence: TGTGCAAGTCGCTTCCATCGAAGGGGTCCGGATGGCTACACCTTC.

Only a few counts were recorded for this clone. The gene calls are TRBV30 and TRBJ1-5, with 9 positions matching TRBD1. The CDR3 runs 13 residues. The germline gives CDR1 GTSNPN, CDR2 SVGIG (reference sequence). The V segment lost 2 bases and the J segment 6 bases; nucleotides outside the gene matches: 2. The CDR3 DNA reads TGTGCCTGGAGTACAGGGGGCTTTCAGCCCCAGCATTTT. Protein: CAWSTGGFQPQHF. The full variable domain, its missing parts supplied by reference TRBV30 and TRBJ1-5, is SQTIHQWPATLVQPVGSPLSLECTVEGTSNPNLYWYRQAAGRGLQLLFYSVGIGQISSEVPQNLSASRPQDRQFILSSKKLLLSDSGFYLCAWSTGGFQPQHFGDGTRLSIL.